The 21 T cell receptor beta chains listed next were all sequenced from one sample in a study of CD8 T cells in ankylosing spondylitis. Study-level findings and limits: Ankylosing spondylitis blood appeared to be characterized by a TCR beta motif of eight highly homologous variants.

The antigens for these receptors are not known. Each CDR3 protein is one row after TCRdb ran MiXCR on the 5' RACE reads. The sample lists more than 650,000 distinct CDR3 sequences, roughly 10% occurring once. The sample taken for sequencing was blood, either unsorted or a sorted T cell fraction (not recorded which). These receptors were taken from a male donor with ankylosing spondylitis.

This clonotype was detected a few times. The V and J genes are TRBV6-1 and TRBJ1-2; TRBD1 agrees at 8 bases. Looked up from germline, CDR1 is MNHNS and CDR2 is SASEGT. The CDR3 extends over 15 amino acids. V lost 7 bases to trimming and J lost 4 bases; unmatched junction nucleotides: 11. The CDR3 DNA is TGTGCCAGCATTCCAGGGGGCCTAAACTCCTATGGCTACACCTTC. Its translation is CASIPGGLNSYGYTF.

This clonotype showed up just a few times. The chain combines TRBV6-2 or TRBV6-3 with TRBJ2-1, with TRBD1 matching 9 bases. Germline V gene data show CDR1 as MNHEY and CDR2 as SVGEGT. The CDR3 covers 20 residues. With 2 bases clipped from V and 0 bases from J, the junction kept 14 bases outside the gene matches. CDR3 residues: CASSYPGTGLDGSSYNEQFF. The DNA for the CDR3 is TGTGCCAGCAGTTACCCCGGGACAGGGTTGGACGGGAGCTCCTACAATGAGCAGTTCTTC.

The J gene is TRBJ2-7, the V gene TRBV5-1; D is perhaps TRBD1 (6 bases). CDR1 is SGHRS and CDR2 is YFSETQ in the germline V gene. Trimming removed 4 bases from V and 4 bases from J, with 18 bases in between. The CDR3 spans 15 residues. CDR3 region: CASSPGQTRAYEQYF. CDR3 in DNA: TGCGCCAGCAGCCCCGGACAGACTCGGGCGTACGAGCAGTACTTC. Full variable domain (outside the CDR3, taken from reference TRBV5-1 and TRBJ2-7): KAGVTQTPRYLIKTRGQQVTLSCSPISGHRSVSWYQQTPGQGLQFLFEYFSETQRNKGNFPGRFSGRQFSNSRSEMNVSTLELGDSALYLCASSPGQTRAYEQYFGPGTRLTVT.

With respect to this clonotype: The junction differs from germline at one of its ends, possibly a read error. The rearrangement links TRBV6-2 or TRBV6-3 to TRBJ2-1, with TRBD2 matching over 9 bases. The CDR3 has 10 amino acids. Germline-derived CDR1 and CDR2 are MNHEY and SVGEGT. CDR3 in DNA: TGTGCCAGCACCGGGACTAGCCGCCGCTTC. It specifies CASTGTSRRF.

This clonotype was observed at least ten times. The chain links TRBV20-1 to TRBJ2-7; unclear D gene. V was pared by 1 base and J by 2 bases, with 6 bases between. This CDR3 comprises 12 residues. The V gene's germline CDR1 is DFQATT and CDR2 SNEGSKA (reference sequence). The CDR3 loop reads CSARGGPYEQYF. CDR3 DNA sequence: TGCAGTGCTAGAGGGGGTCCCTACGAGCAGTACTTC.

The J gene is TRBJ2-1, the V gene TRBV5-1; D remains ambiguous. Germline CDR1 and CDR2: SGHRS and YFSETQ. CDR3 length: 15 residues. V dropped 0 bases and J dropped 4 bases, with 11 bases sitting between them. In DNA, the CDR3 is TGCGCCAGCAGCTTGGAACCCCGGAGTTACAATGAGCAGTTCTTC. Amino acid sequence: CASSLEPRSYNEQFF.

This clonotype was observed a handful of times. The chain combines TRBV6-5 with TRBJ1-2; D is unclear. V lost 1 base, J lost 4 bases, and 10 bases lay in between. CDR1 is MNHEY and CDR2 is SVGAGI in the germline V gene. The CDR3 sequence is 14 residues long. As DNA, the CDR3 is TGTGCCAGCAGTTACTACGGCGTAATCTATGGCTACACCTTC. It yields the protein CASSYYGVIYGYTF.

This clonotype was observed a few times. The CDR3 here is CASSPWAGTNSYEQYF. The CDR3 nucleotides read TGTGCCAGCAGCCCCTGGGCAGGGACTAATTCCTACGAGCAGTACTTC. The rearrangement joins TRBV4-2 to TRBJ2-7, with TRBD2 matching over 7 bases. CDR1 is LGHNA, CDR2 YNFKEQ, per germline. Unmatched junction bases numbered 10, after V lost 4 bases and J lost 1 base. The CDR3 extends over 16 amino acids.

V and J are TRBV12-3 or TRBV12-4 and TRBJ2-1; 11 bases agree with TRBD2. CDR3 size: 12 residues. The V segment lost 7 bases and the J segment 14 bases; nucleotides outside the gene matches: 7. This CDR3 reads CASTPSGGLKFF. Here the CDR3 DNA reads TGTGCCAGCACACCTAGCGGGGGGCTCAAGTTCTTC.

This clonotype was counted ten times or more. This chain joins TRBV11-1 and TRBJ2-1, with TRBD2 identical over 15 bases. The junction had 11 bases not matched to a gene; V was cut back by 5 bases and J by 3 bases. The CDR3 is 19 amino acids. Germline CDR1 SGHAT, CDR2 FQDESV (reference sequence). The CDR3 protein is CASSPIPGLAGGSYNEQFF. The CDR3 coding sequence is TGTGCCAGCAGCCCAATTCCGGGACTAGCGGGAGGAAGCTACAATGAGCAGTTCTTC. The entire variable domain, with the rest obtained from reference TRBV11-1 and TRBJ2-1, is as follows: EAEVAQSPRYKITEKSQAVAFWCDPISGHATLYWYRQILGQGPELLVQFQDESVVDDSQLPKDRFSAERLKGVDSTLKIQPAELGDSAMYLCASSPIPGLAGGSYNEQFFGPGTRLTVL.

The chain recombines TRBV10-3 with TRBJ1-1; D not resolved. Trimming removed 5 bases at V and 5 bases at J, with 6 bases between. Per germline, CDR1 ENHRY and CDR2 SYGVKD. This CDR3 comprises 11 residues. CDR3 in amino acids: CAISTSTEAFF. DNA of the CDR3: TGTGCCATCAGTACCTCGACTGAAGCTTTCTTT.

The chain links TRBV20-1 to TRBJ2-7; D is undetermined. Germline assignment: CDR1 DFQATT and CDR2 SNEGSKA (reference sequence). The CDR3 extends over 12 amino acids. V was pared by 0 bases and J by 2 bases, with 5 bases between. The CDR3 reads CSARDNPYEQYF. In DNA, the CDR3 is TGCAGTGCTAGAGATAACCCCTACGAGCAGTACTTC.

This clonotype occurred many times. This chain connects TRBV6-1 to TRBJ2-1, with D perhaps matching TRBD2 (6 bases). V was trimmed by 5 bases and J by 6 bases, leaving 14 bases between them. Looked up from germline, CDR1 is MNHNS and CDR2 is SASEGT. CDR3 length equals 14 residues. CDR3 DNA sequence: TGTGCCAGCAGTCTCGGGACTTTCGGCAATGAGCAGTTCTTC. Amino acid sequence: CASSLGTFGNEQFF.

This clonotype was observed a few times. The chain combines TRBV5-1 with TRBJ2-3; 10 positions match TRBD2. V lost 4 bases to trimming and J lost 5 bases; unmatched junction nucleotides: 13. This CDR3 is built from 17 residues. Germline lookup yields CDR1 SGHRS and CDR2 YFSETQ. The CDR3 region is CASSLSPSGGAEDTQYF. CDR3 in DNA: TGCGCCAGCAGCCTCTCCCCAAGCGGGGGGGCCGAAGATACGCAGTATTTT. Full variable domain (missing parts from reference TRBV5-1 and TRBJ2-3): KAGVTQTPRYLIKTRGQQVTLSCSPISGHRSVSWYQQTPGQGLQFLFEYFSETQRNKGNFPGRFSGRQFSNSRSEMNVSTLELGDSALYLCASSLSPSGGAEDTQYFGPGTRLTVL.

This clonotype was seen only a few times. J is TRBJ1-1 and V is TRBV20-1; D remains ambiguous. V was shortened by 0 bases and J by 9 bases, with 14 bases between the two germline ends. Germline CDR1 and CDR2: DFQATT and SNEGSKA (reference sequence). The CDR3 is 13 residues long. This CDR3 reads CSARDPVGRKAFF. In DNA, the CDR3 is TGCAGTGCTAGAGATCCTGTCGGGAGAAAAGCTTTCTTT.

V gene TRBV18 combines with J gene TRBJ2-3; 13 nucleotides align to TRBD2. V lost 5 bases and J lost 4; bases outside the gene matches: 6. Germline CDR1 is KGHSH and CDR2 is LQKENI. The CDR3 covers 16 residues. The CDR3 bases are TGTGCCAGCTCATCAACTAGCGGGAGGGGGCCAGATACGCAGTATTTT. The encoded protein is CASSSTSGRGPDTQYF.

This clonotype was observed a few times. The genes are TRBV5-1 and TRBJ1-4; D perhaps matches TRBD1 (5 bases). V was shortened by 2 bases and J by 7 bases, with 12 bases between the two germline ends. From germline, CDR1 is SGHRS and CDR2 YFSETQ. The CDR3 contains 14 residues. CDR3 region: CASSFGRGPEKLFF. DNA for the CDR3: TGCGCCAGCAGCTTCGGGAGGGGCCCTGAAAAACTGTTTTTT.

V is TRBV7-2 and J is TRBJ1-2, with D unclear. Trimming took 3 bases from V and 5 from J, leaving 10 bases between them. From germline, CDR1 is SGHTA and CDR2 FQGNSA. The CDR3 has 13 amino acids. The CDR3 is CASSFYGTYGYTF. CDR3 DNA sequence: TGTGCCAGCAGCTTTTACGGAACATATGGCTACACCTTC.

The rearrangement joins TRBV20-1 to TRBJ1-2, with TRBD1 as a possible D gene (5 bases). The CDR3 contains 13 residues. V was clipped by 3 bases and J by 4 bases, with 12 bases between them. The germline CDR1 and CDR2 sequences are DFQATT and SNEGSKA (reference sequence). As DNA, the CDR3 is TGCAGTGCTAGGCCGGGACCGCCCTATGGCTACACCTTC. This translates into CSARPGPPYGYTF.

This clonotype was recorded a few times. For the CDR3, the DNA is TGCAGCGTCGTGGTCCGGGGCTTAGGTGGAAACACCATATATTTT. Translating it yields CSVVVRGLGGNTIYF. The V and J genes are TRBV29-1 and TRBJ1-3; tentatively, D is TRBD1 (5 bases). Germline CDR1 reads SQVTM; CDR2 reads ANQGSEA. Deletions cut 6 bases from V and 3 bases from J, with 18 bases between. CDR3 length: 15 residues. The full variable domain, completed using reference TRBV29-1 and TRBJ1-3, is SAVISQKPSRDICQRGTSLTIQCQVDSQVTMMFWYRQQPGQSLTLIATANQGSEATYESGFVIDKFPISRPNLTFSTLTVSNMSPEDSSIYLCSVVVRGLGGNTIYFGEGSWLTVV.

This clonotype turned up a few times. The chain employs TRBV5-1 and TRBJ2-7; 7 nucleotides agree with TRBD2. V shed 3 bases, J shed 0 bases, and the junction held 3 bases outside the gene matches. The CDR3 contains 14 residues. Looked up from germline, CDR1 is SGHRS and CDR2 is YFSETQ. CDR3 sequence: CASSSGTTSYEQYF. The CDR3 bases are TGCGCCAGCAGCTCCGGGACTACCTCCTACGAGCAGTACTTC. Using reference TRBV5-1 and TRBJ2-7 for the parts outside the CDR3, the full variable domain is KAGVTQTPRYLIKTRGQQVTLSCSPISGHRSVSWYQQTPGQGLQFLFEYFSETQRNKGNFPGRFSGRQFSNSRSEMNVSTLELGDSALYLCASSSGTTSYEQYFGPGTRLTVT.